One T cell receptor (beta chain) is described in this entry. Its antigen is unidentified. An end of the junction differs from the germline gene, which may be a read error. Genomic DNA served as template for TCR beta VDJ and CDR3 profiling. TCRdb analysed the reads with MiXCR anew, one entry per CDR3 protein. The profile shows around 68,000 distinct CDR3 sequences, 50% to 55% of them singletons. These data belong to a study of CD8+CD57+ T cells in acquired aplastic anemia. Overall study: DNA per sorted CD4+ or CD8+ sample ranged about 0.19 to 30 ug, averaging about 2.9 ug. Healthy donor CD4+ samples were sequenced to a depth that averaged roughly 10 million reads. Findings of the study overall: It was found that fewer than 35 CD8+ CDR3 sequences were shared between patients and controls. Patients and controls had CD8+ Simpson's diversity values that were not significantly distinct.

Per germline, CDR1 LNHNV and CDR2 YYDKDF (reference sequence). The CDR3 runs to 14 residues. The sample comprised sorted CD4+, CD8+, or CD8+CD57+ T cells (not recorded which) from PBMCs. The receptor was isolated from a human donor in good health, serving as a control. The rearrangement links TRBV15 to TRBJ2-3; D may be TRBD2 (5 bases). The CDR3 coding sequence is TGTGCCACCAGCACGAGGGCCAACACAGATGCGCAGTATTTT. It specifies CATSTRANTDAQYF.